One and the same sample provided the 14 T cell receptor beta chains below, sequenced in a study of blood T cell repertoires in COVID-19. TCRdb's copy holds only in-frame clones and misses some; the assay was immunoSEQ multiplex PCR. The sample has about 210,000 clones, roughly 86% seen once; the top ten hold approximately 1.5%. Input material: peripheral blood. The receptors here all came from a man aged 18 to 29 with active or convalescent COVID-19.

This chain uses TRBV27 with TRBJ1-2, with D uncertain. This CDR3 region has 13 residues. Germline CDR1 is MNHEY and CDR2 is SMNVEV (reference sequence). V was clipped by 3 bases and J by 8 bases, with 13 bases between them. The CDR3 DNA reads as TGTGCCAGCAGTTTCAATCACGCTGGCGGCTACACCTTC. This translates into CASSFNHAGGYTF.

The CDR3 loop reads CATSRDLAGWAEAFF. For the CDR3, the DNA is TGTGCCACCAGCAGAGATCTTGCAGGTTGGGCTGAAGCTTTCTTT. The rearrangement joins TRBV15 to TRBJ1-1, with D unclear. Trimming removed 0 bases at V and 6 bases at J, with 14 bases between. Germline V gene data show CDR1 as LNHNV and CDR2 as YYDKDF (reference sequence). This CDR3 is 15 amino acids long. Filled out from reference TRBV15 and TRBJ1-1, the complete variable domain reads DAMVIQNPRYQVTQFGKPVTLSCSQTLNHNVMYWYQQKSSQAPKLLFHYYDKDFNNEADTPDNFQSRRPNTSFCFLDIRSPGLGDTAMYLCATSRDLAGWAEAFFGQGTRLTVV.

The V gene is TRBV2, the J gene TRBJ1-1; no firm D call. Trimming shortened V by 4 bases and J by 4 bases, and 19 bases separated the two germline ends. The CDR3 sequence is 16 residues long. Germline CDR1 reads SNHLY; CDR2 reads FYNNEI. The CDR3 loop reads CASSVDMRDGPTEAFF. The CDR3, as DNA: TGTGCCAGCAGTGTTGATATGAGGGATGGGCCCACTGAAGCTTTCTTT. Full variable domain (remainder filled in from reference TRBV2 and TRBJ1-1): EPEVTQTPSHQVTQMGQEVILRCVPISNHLYFYWYRQILGQKVEFLVSFYNNEISEKSEIFDDQFSVERPDGSNFTLKIRSTKLEDSAMYFCASSVDMRDGPTEAFFGQGTRLTVV.

This clone was found once. The CDR3 reads CASSQGPFNQPQHF. The DNA of the CDR3 is TGTGCCAGTAGTCAGGGGCCGTTCAATCAGCCCCAGCATTTT. This chain links TRBV19 with TRBJ1-5; the D gene is possibly TRBD1 (6 bases). V shed 5 bases and J shed 3 bases, with 11 bases lying between them. CDR1 and CDR2 from the germline V gene are LNHDA and SQIVND (reference sequence). CDR3 length equals 14 residues.

The J gene is TRBJ2-7, the V gene TRBV19, with TRBD1 identical over 7 bases. The germline gives CDR1 LNHDA, CDR2 SQIVND (reference sequence). The CDR3 is made up of 15 amino acids. V shed 4 bases and J 5 bases; nucleotides not matched to a gene: 11. This CDR3 reads CASSNRQGVRNEQYF. For the CDR3, the DNA is TGTGCCAGTAGTAACCGACAGGGAGTGAGAAACGAGCAGTACTTC. The full variable domain, in which reference TRBV19 and TRBJ2-7 provide the parts outside the CDR3, is DGGITQSPKYLFRKEGQNVTLSCEQNLNHDAMYWYRQDPGQGLRLIYYSQIVNDFQKGDIAEGYSVSREKKESFPLTVTSAQKNPTAFYLCASSNRQGVRNEQYFGPGTRLTVT.

The rearrangement links TRBV5-8 to TRBJ2-2, with 7 bases identical to TRBD1. There are 17 residues in the CDR3. From germline, CDR1 is SGHTS and CDR2 YDEGEE. J lost 6 bases, V lost 2 bases, and 13 bases had no gene match. The CDR3 bases are TGTGCCAGCAGCTTCACGACAGGGCGATGGTTGGCCGGGGAGCTGTTTTTT. This encodes CASSFTTGRWLAGELFF.

The chain has TRBV6-5 and TRBJ1-4, with D perhaps matching TRBD1 (5 bases). Germline V gene sequence: CDR1 MNHEY, CDR2 SVGAGI. This CDR3 comprises 15 residues. Deletions cut 6 bases from V and 1 base from J, with 12 bases between. The CDR3: CASSRSGGTNEKLFF. The CDR3 bases are TGTGCCAGCAGCCGCTCGGGGGGAACTAATGAAAAACTGTTTTTT.

This clone has more than one count but fewer than ten. The rearrangement links TRBV5-4 to TRBJ2-5; 9 bases map to TRBD2. The CDR3 spans 15 residues. Looked up from germline, CDR1 is SGHNT and CDR2 is YYREEE (reference sequence). Trimming removed 3 bases from V and 3 bases from J; junction bases left unmatched: 6. The CDR3, as DNA: TGTGCCAGCAGCTCGCGCGGGGGGGGTGAAGAGACCCAGTACTTC. Protein sequence: CASSSRGGGEETQYF.

The chain combines TRBV19 with TRBJ1-2; the match to TRBD1 covers 9 bases. The germline V gene encodes CDR1 LNHDA and CDR2 SQIVND (reference sequence). With 3 bases clipped from V and 8 bases from J, the junction kept 4 bases outside the gene matches. The CDR3 is 13 residues long. This chain's CDR3 is CASSMGQGLGYTF. The CDR3 DNA reads TGTGCCAGTAGTATGGGACAGGGACTCGGCTACACCTTC.

The chain carries TRBV5-3 and TRBJ1-2, with D unclear. TRBV5-3 counts as an open reading frame of uncertain function. The CDR3 runs 17 residues. Trimming removed 4 bases at V and 2 bases at J, with 21 bases between. In DNA form, the CDR3 reads TGTGCCAGAAGCCCTCCCACTGTCGGCGGTTCGAACTATGGCTACACCTTC. Amino acid sequence: CARSPPTVGGSNYGYTF.

The chain is built from TRBV7-9 and TRBJ1-2; TRBD1 is a possible D gene (5 bases). The CDR3 is 15 residues long. CDR1 SEHNR and CDR2 FQNEAQ come from the germline V gene (reference sequence). V gave up 1 base and J gave up 3 bases, with 12 bases separating them. CDR3 amino acids: CASSLGGAGDYGYTF. Here the CDR3 DNA reads TGTGCCAGCAGCTTAGGCGGGGCAGGAGACTATGGCTACACCTTC.

In its sample, this clone was seen once. The V gene is TRBV18, the J gene TRBJ2-5; 7 bases align to TRBD1. The junction had 7 bases not matched to a gene; V was cut back by 0 bases and J by 12 bases. There are 13 residues in the CDR3. The germline V gene encodes CDR1 KGHSH and CDR2 LQKENI. The CDR3 protein is CASSPPSTGEEYF. CDR3 DNA sequence: TGTGCCAGCTCACCACCGTCAACAGGGGAAGAGTACTTC.

The gene calls are TRBV9 and TRBJ1-1; D gene ambiguous. Between the trimmed V and J ends, which lost 0 bases and 1 base, there was a span of 7 bases. This CDR3 comprises 14 residues. Per the germline V gene, CDR1 is SGDLS and CDR2 is YYNGEE. The CDR3 DNA is TGTGCCAGCAGCGTAGCTTCAGGGAACACTGAAGCTTTCTTT. Translating gives CASSVASGNTEAFF.

The gene calls are TRBV7-3 and TRBJ2-1; 8 bases agree with TRBD1. Trimming took 5 bases from V and 0 from J; bases not matched to a gene: 6. The germline V gene has CDR1 SGHTA and CDR2 FQGTGA. The CDR3 runs 16 residues. This chain's CDR3 is CASSRGQADSYNEQFF. For the CDR3, the DNA is TGTGCCAGCAGCCGGGGACAGGCCGACTCCTACAATGAGCAGTTCTTC.